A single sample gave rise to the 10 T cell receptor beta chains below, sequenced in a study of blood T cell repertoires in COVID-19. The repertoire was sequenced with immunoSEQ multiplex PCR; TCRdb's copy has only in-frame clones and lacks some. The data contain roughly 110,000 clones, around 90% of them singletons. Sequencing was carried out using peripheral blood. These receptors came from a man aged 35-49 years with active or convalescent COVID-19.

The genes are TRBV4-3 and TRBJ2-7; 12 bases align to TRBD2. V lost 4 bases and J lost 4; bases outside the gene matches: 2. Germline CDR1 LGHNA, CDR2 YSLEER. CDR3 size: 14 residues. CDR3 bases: TGCGCCAGCAGCCTGACTAGCGGGAGTTACGAGCAGTACTTC. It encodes CASSLTSGSYEQYF.

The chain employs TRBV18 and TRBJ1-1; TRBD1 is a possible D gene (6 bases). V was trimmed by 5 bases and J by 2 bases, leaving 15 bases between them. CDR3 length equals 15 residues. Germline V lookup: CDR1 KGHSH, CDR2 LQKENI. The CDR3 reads CASSFSGTFNTEAFF. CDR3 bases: TGTGCCAGCTCATTTTCCGGGACATTTAACACTGAAGCTTTCTTT.

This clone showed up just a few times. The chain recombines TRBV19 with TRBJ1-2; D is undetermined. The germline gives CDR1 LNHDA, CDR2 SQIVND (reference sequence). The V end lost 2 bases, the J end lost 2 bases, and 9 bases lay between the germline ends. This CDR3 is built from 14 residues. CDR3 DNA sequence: TGTGCCAGTAGTATACAGTCAGGAAACTATGGCTACACCTTC. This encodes CASSIQSGNYGYTF.

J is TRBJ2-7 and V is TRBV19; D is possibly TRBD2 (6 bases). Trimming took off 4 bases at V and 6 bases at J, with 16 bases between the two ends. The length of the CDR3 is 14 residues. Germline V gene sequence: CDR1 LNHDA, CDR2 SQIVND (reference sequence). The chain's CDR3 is CASSTAGPRVEQYF. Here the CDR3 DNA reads TGTGCCAGTAGTACCGCGGGACCAAGGGTCGAGCAGTACTTC.

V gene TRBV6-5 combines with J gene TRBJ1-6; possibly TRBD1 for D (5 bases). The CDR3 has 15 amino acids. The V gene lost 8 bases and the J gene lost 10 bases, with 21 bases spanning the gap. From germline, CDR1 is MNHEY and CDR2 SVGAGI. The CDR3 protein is CASRRGEGRESPLHF. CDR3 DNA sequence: TGTGCCAGCCGAAGGGGCGAGGGGAGGGAATCACCCCTCCACTTT.

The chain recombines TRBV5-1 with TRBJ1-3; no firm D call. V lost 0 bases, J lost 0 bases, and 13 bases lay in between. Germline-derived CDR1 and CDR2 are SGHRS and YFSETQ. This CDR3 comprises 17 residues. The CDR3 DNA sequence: TGCGCCAGCAGCTTGGCTGGCGGCGGCATCTCTGGAAACACCATATATTTT. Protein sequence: CASSLAGGGISGNTIYF.

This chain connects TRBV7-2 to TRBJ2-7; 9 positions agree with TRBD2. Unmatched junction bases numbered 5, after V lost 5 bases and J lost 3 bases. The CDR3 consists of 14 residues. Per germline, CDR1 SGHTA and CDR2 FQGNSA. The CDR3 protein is CASSRLADRYEQYF. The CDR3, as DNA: TGTGCCAGCAGCAGACTAGCGGATCGCTACGAGCAGTACTTC.

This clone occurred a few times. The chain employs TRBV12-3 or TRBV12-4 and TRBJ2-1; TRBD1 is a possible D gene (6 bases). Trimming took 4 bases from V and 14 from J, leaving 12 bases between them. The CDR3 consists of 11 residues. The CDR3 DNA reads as TGTGCCAGCAGTTCGACCCGGGACAAGTTCTTC. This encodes CASSSTRDKFF.

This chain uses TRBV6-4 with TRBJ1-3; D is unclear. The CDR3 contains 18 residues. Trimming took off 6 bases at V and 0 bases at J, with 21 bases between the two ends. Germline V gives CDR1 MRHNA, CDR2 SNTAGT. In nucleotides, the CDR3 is TGTGCCAGCAGGCTCCCTCCGACGAGGAGCCTCTCTGGAAACACCATATATTTT. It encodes CASRLPPTRSLSGNTIYF.

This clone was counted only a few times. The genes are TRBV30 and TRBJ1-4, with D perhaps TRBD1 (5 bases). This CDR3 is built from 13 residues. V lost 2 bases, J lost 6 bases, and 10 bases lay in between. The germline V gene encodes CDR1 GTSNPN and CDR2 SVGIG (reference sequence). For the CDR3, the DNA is TGTGCCTGGAGTCGCCAGGGTTATGAAAAACTGTTTTTT. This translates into CAWSRQGYEKLFF.